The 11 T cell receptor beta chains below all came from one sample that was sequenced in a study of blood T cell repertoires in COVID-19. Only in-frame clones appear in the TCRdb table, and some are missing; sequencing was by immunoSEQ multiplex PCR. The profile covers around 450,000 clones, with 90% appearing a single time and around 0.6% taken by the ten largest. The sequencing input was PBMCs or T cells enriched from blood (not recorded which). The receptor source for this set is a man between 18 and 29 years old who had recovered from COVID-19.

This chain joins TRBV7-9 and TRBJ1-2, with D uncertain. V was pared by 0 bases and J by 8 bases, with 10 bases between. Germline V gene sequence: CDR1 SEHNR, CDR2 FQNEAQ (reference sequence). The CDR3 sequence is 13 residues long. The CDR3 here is CASSLAFGRGYTF. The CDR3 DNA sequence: TGTGCCAGCAGCTTAGCGTTTGGGCGCGGCTACACCTTC. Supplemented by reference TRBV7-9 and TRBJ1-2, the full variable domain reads DTGVSQNPRHKITKRGQNVTFRCDPISEHNRLYWYRQTLGQGPEFLTYFQNEAQLEKSRLLSDRFSAERPKGSFSTLEIQRTEQGDSAMYLCASSLAFGRGYTFGSGTRLTVV.

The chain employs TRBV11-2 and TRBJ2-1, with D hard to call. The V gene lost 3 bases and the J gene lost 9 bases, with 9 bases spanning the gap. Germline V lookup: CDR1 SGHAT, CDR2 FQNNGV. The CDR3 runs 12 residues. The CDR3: CASSLIAPEQFF. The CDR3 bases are TGTGCCAGCAGCTTGATAGCTCCTGAGCAGTTCTTC.

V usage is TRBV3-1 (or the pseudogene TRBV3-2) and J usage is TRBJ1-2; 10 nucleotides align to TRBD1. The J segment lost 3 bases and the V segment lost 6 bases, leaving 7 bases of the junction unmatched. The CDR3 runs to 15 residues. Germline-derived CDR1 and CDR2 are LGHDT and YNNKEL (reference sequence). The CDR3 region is CASSPDRGPDYGYTF. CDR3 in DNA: TGTGCCAGCAGTCCCGACAGGGGGCCTGACTATGGCTACACCTTC.

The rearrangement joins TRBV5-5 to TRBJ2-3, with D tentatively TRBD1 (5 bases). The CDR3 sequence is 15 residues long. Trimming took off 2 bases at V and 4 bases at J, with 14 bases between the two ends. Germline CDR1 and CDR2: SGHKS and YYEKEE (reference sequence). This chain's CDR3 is CASSFWGVWADTQYF. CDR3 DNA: TGTGCCAGCAGCTTTTGGGGCGTCTGGGCAGATACGCAGTATTTT.

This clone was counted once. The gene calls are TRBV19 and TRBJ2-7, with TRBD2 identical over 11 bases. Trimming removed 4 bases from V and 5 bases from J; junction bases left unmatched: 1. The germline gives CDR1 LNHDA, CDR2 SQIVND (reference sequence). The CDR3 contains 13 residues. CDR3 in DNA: TGTGCCAGTAGTAGGGGACTAGCGGACGAGCAGTACTTC. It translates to CASSRGLADEQYF.

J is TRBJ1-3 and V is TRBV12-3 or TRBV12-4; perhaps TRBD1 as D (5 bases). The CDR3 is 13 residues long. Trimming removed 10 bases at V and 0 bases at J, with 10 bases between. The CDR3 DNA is TGTGCCACCCATGGGGCCTCTGGAAACACCATATATTTT. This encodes CATHGASGNTIYF.

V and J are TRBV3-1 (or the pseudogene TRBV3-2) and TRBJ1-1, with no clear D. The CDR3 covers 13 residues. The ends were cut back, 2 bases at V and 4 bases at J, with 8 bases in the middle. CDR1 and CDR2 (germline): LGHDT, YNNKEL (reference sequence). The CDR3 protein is CASSQNGATEAFF. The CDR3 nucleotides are TGTGCCAGCAGCCAAAACGGTGCCACTGAAGCTTTCTTT.

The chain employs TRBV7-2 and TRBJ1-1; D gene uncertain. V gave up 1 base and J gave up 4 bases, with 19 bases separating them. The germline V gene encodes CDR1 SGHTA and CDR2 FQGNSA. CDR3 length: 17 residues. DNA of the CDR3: TGTGCCAGCAGCTTAGGGTCAAGCGGGTTCAAGGGCACTGAAGCTTTCTTT. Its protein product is CASSLGSSGFKGTEAFF.

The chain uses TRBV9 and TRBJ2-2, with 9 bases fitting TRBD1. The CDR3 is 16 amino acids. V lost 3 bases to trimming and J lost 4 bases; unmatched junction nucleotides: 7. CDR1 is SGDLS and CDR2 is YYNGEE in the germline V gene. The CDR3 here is CASSAEQGATTGELFF. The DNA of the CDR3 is TGTGCCAGCAGCGCGGAACAGGGGGCCACCACCGGGGAGCTGTTTTTT.

CDR3 sequence (DNA): TGTGCCAGCAGTCCCGCCACAGGGATAGTGGAGACCCAGTACTTC. Translation: CASSPATGIVETQYF. This chain links TRBV28 with TRBJ2-5, with D possibly matching TRBD1 (6 bases). V dropped 5 bases and J dropped 5 bases, with 18 bases sitting between them. CDR1 is MDHEN and CDR2 is SYDVKM in the germline V gene. There are 15 residues in the CDR3.

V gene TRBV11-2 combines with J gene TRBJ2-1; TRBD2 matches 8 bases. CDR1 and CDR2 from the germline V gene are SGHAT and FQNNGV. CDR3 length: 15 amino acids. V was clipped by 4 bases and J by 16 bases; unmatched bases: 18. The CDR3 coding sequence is TGTGCCAGCAGCTCACCACCGGGACTAGGACGGACTTTTTTCTTC. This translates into CASSSPPGLGRTFFF.